A selection of T cell receptor beta chains follows, all from one sample in a study of shared clonotypes between healthy human individuals. Generated by immunoSEQ multiplex PCR, the TCRdb table keeps only in-frame clones and is missing some. The data show some 2 million clones, 85% to 95% seen once. The sequencing input was naive CD4+ T cells sorted from blood. The source of these receptors is a man aged 18 to 30 in good health. CDR3s include the opening cysteine and the closing phenylalanine or tryptophan. The D gene is left open where the match is weak. Clone size is not always given. Where it is, it says once, few, many or a class for expanded clones.

CDR3 length	V gene	D gene	J gene	clone size	CDR3 DNA	CDR3 protein
15	TRBV5-6	NA	TRBJ2-3	NA	TGTGCCAGCTCAACCGAGGGGGACTTCACAGATACGCAGTATTTT	CASSTEGDFTDTQYF
12	TRBV19	TRBD1	TRBJ2-7	once	TGTGCCACCGGGACAGGGGGCTACGAGCAGTACTTC	CATGTGGYEQYF
11	TRBV5-6	NA	TRBJ1-2	NA	TGTGCCAGCAGCTTTATCTATGGCTACACCTTC	CASSFIYGYTF
14	TRBV6-5	NA	TRBJ2-2	NA	TGTGCCAGCAGTTCTAAGACAGGCACCGGGGAGCTGTTTTTT	CASSSKTGTGELFF
14	TRBV29-1	TRBD1	TRBJ1-5	NA	TGCAGCGTTGTTTTACAGGGGGGCGGTCAGCCCCAGCATTTT	CSVVLQGGGQPQHF
12	TRBV6-5	NA	TRBJ2-3	NA	TGTGCCAGCGGATCTAGAACAGATACGCAGTATTTT	CASGSRTDTQYF
16	TRBV7-9	TRBD2	TRBJ2-2	NA	TGTGCCAGCAGCTTCACAACTAGCGGGAGCACCGGGGAGCTGTTTTTT	CASSFTTSGSTGELFF
16	TRBV7-9	TRBD1	TRBJ1-1	NA	TGTGCCAGCAGCTTAATGCAGGGGGCCTCGAACACTGAAGCTTTCTTT	CASSLMQGASNTEAFF
15	TRBV6-1	TRBD1	TRBJ2-5	NA	TGTGCCAGCAGTTTCAGACAGGGGGTGCAAGAGACCCAGTACTTC	CASSFRQGVQETQYF
15	TRBV10-3	NA	TRBJ2-1	NA	TGTGCCATCAGTGAGGATACCTTGTCCTACAATGAGCAGTTCTTC	CAISEDTLSYNEQFF
17	TRBV5-1	TRBD1	TRBJ2-7	NA	TGCGCCAGCAGTTCCGCACCTACCGGGACAGGGGACCACGAGCAGTACTTC	CASSSAPTGTGDHEQYF
15	TRBV6-1	NA	TRBJ2-7	NA	TGTGCCAGCATGCTACCGGGTCCCCCCACCTACGAGCAGTACTTC	CASMLPGPPTYEQYF
14	TRBV25-1	NA	TRBJ1-3	NA	TGTGCCAGCAGCCCGGCCCTGGCCGGAAACACCATATATTTT	CASSPALAGNTIYF
11	TRBV10-2	NA	TRBJ2-7	NA	TGCGCCAGCCGTTCGGGATGGGAGCAGTACTTC	CASRSGWEQYF
17	TRBV18	NA	TRBJ1-1	NA	TGTGCCAGCTCACCACCGGGTGTAGAAGGTAGGAACACTGAAGCTTTCTTT	CASSPPGVEGRNTEAFF
15	TRBV2	TRBD1	TRBJ1-2	NA	TGTGCCAGCAGTCTTGACAGGGGCATCTCACCGGGCTACACCTTC	CASSLDRGISPGYTF
16	TRBV11-2	NA	TRBJ2-7	NA	TGTGCCAGCAGCCCACGGCGAGGGGCGACCTCCTACGAGCAGTACTTC	CASSPRRGATSYEQYF
11	TRBV6-5	NA	TRBJ2-7	NA	TGTGCCAGCAGTGAAGCCCCAGTTCGAAGCTTC	CASSEAPVRSF
15	TRBV9	NA	TRBJ1-6	NA	TGTGCCAGCAGCGTGGGACCTAAATCTAATTCACCCCTCCACTTT	CASSVGPKSNSPLHF
14	TRBV7-2	TRBD1	TRBJ2-1	NA	TGTGCCAGCAGCTTTCAGGGGGCTGAGGGTGAGCAGTTCTTC	CASSFQGAEGEQFF
16	TRBV4-1	TRBD2	TRBJ2-3	NA	TGCGCCAGCAGCCTGGGACTAGCGGGAGGGATAGATACGCAGTATTTT	CASSLGLAGGIDTQYF
16	TRBV30	NA	TRBJ1-1	NA	TGTGCCTGGTCACAATTAGGGAGATCTTGGAGGACTGAAGCTTTCTTT	CAWSQLGRSWRTEAFF
14	TRBV7-8	NA	TRBJ2-2	NA	TGTGCCAGCAGCCGCCCGGGACAAAGCGGGGAGCTGTTTTTT	CASSRPGQSGELFF
15	TRBV5-1	NA	TRBJ1-3	NA	TGCGCCAGCAGCTTGGCCGCAGGGGTTGGAAACACCATATATTTT	CASSLAAGVGNTIYF
16	TRBV4-1	TRBD2	TRBJ2-5	NA	TGCGCCAGCAGCCAAGATCGGCCTAGCGGACAAGAGACCCAGTACTTC	CASSQDRPSGQETQYF
14	TRBV5-1	NA	TRBJ2-2	NA	TGCGCCAGCAGCTTGGAGTCAGGCACCGGGGAGCTGTTTTTT	CASSLESGTGELFF
13	TRBV29-1	NA	TRBJ1-1	NA	TGCAGCGCCTCACAGGGATCTAACACTGAAGCTTTCTTT	CSASQGSNTEAFF
14	TRBV28	NA	TRBJ1-2	once	TGTGCCAGCAGTTTATCTCCCGCGAACTATGGCTACACCTTC	CASSLSPANYGYTF
16	TRBV5-1	NA	TRBJ2-7	NA	TGCGCCAGCAGCAACTTTCAGGGGTTTAGCTCCTACGAGCAGTACTTC	CASSNFQGFSSYEQYF
11	TRBV28	NA	TRBJ1-2	NA	TGTGCCAGCAGTTCGAACTATGGCTACACCTTC	CASSSNYGYTF
11	TRBV9	NA	TRBJ1-2	NA	TGTGCCAGCAGCGCAGGGGTTAGCTACACCTTC	CASSAGVSYTF
13	TRBV19	NA	TRBJ2-3	NA	TGTGCCAGTAGTATAGGTAGCGGCAGACCGCAGTATTTT	CASSIGSGRPQYF
14	TRBV6-1	NA	TRBJ2-7	once	TGTGCCAGCAGTGGCCAGGGAGCCCCCTACGAGCAGTACTTC	CASSGQGAPYEQYF
12	TRBV10-3	TRBD1	TRBJ2-7	NA	TGTGCCATCAGCCGGGACAGTTACGAGCAGTACTTC	CAISRDSYEQYF
16	TRBV10-1	TRBD1	TRBJ2-7	NA	TGCGCCAGCAAAAGGGTTGGACAGGGCAGCTCCTACGAGCAGTACTTC	CASKRVGQGSSYEQYF
14	TRBV6-5	TRBD1	TRBJ2-7	NA	TGTGCCAGCAGCCTCCGGACAGGGGTCTACGAGCAGTACTTC	CASSLRTGVYEQYF
16	TRBV5-1	NA	TRBJ2-7	NA	TGCGCCAGCACCCACGGAGGATCGGGGGAGGCGTACGAGCAGTACTTC	CASTHGGSGEAYEQYF
15	TRBV11-2	NA	TRBJ2-1	NA	TGTGCCAGCACGAAGGCGGTAAGCTCCTACAATGAGCAGTTCTTC	CASTKAVSSYNEQFF
16	TRBV19	TRBD1	TRBJ1-6	NA	TGTGCCAGTAGTATCGGGACAGCCCGGGAGAACTCACCCCTCCACTTT	CASSIGTARENSPLHF
15	TRBV5-6	TRBD2	TRBJ2-3	NA	TGTGCCAGCAGCAAGGAATTAGCGGGTCTTGATACGCAGTATTTT	CASSKELAGLDTQYF
13	TRBV14	NA	TRBJ1-5	NA	TGTGCCAGCAGCCAAGACGGCGGGCAGCCCCAGCATTTT	CASSQDGGQPQHF
14	TRBV7-3	TRBD1	TRBJ2-3	NA	TGTGCCAGCAGCTTGCAGGGGGCTACAGATACGCAGTATTTT	CASSLQGATDTQYF
15	TRBV12-2	NA	TRBJ2-7	NA	TGTGCAAGTCGCTTAGAAAACATCCCCTCCTACGAGCAGTACTTC	CASRLENIPSYEQYF
12	TRBV14	TRBD1	TRBJ1-3	NA	TGTGCCAGCAGCTTCGACAGGGCGGCCATATATTTT	CASSFDRAAIYF
13	TRBV10-3	NA	TRBJ1-4	NA	TGTGCCATCAGTGAGACAGGGAATGAAAAACTGTTTTTT	CAISETGNEKLFF
17	TRBV18	NA	TRBJ1-6	NA	TGTGCCAGCTCACCACTGGGGTCGAGCTCCTATAATTCACCCCTCCACTTT	CASSPLGSSSYNSPLHF
16	TRBV4-3	TRBD1	TRBJ2-1	NA	TGCGCCAGCAGCGCACAGGGGAGTTCGATCTACAATGAGCAGTTCTTC	CASSAQGSSIYNEQFF